These 7 T cell receptor beta chains share one sample of origin, sequenced in a study of T cells of healthy individuals. Each CDR3 protein is one row after TCRdb ran MiXCR on the 5' RACE reads. The sample records 63,000 or so distinct CDR3 sequences, about a sixth being singletons. All receptors derive from a human donor in good health.

This clonotype was picked up many times. The chain has TRBV6-5 and TRBJ2-3, with D tentatively TRBD1 (6 bases). The CDR3 runs 14 residues. Trimming cost V 6 bases and J 4 bases, with 14 bases left between them. Germline V gene lookup returns CDR1 MNHEY and CDR2 SVGAGI. CDR3 bases: TGTGCCAGCAGCCTCAGGGGAACAGCAGATACGCAGTATTTT. Translating gives CASSLRGTADTQYF.

This clonotype came up many times. The chain uses TRBV10-3 and TRBJ2-3; tentatively, D is TRBD2 (6 bases). The CDR3 has 14 residues. Trimming cost V 8 bases and J 4 bases, with 16 bases left between them. CDR1 and CDR2 (germline): ENHRY, SYGVKD. The CDR3 loop is CAIGVGSEPDTQYF. The CDR3 region has the DNA TGTGCCATCGGTGTCGGGAGTGAGCCAGATACGCAGTATTTT.

This clonotype showed up many times. J is TRBJ2-5 and V is TRBV6-6; either TRBD1 or TRBD2 may fit D (5 bases each). The CDR3 is made up of 15 amino acids. Per the germline V gene, CDR1 is MNHNY and CDR2 is SVGAGI (reference sequence). The V and J ends lost 10 bases and 0 bases respectively, with 18 bases between them. CDR3 sequence: CATQGEAVYQETQYF. As DNA, the CDR3 is TGTGCCACCCAGGGAGAGGCAGTGTACCAAGAGACCCAGTACTTC.

This clonotype was counted many times. The chain recombines TRBV29-1 with TRBJ2-7, with unresolved D. With 2 bases removed from V and 2 bases from J, the gap between germline ends came to 7 bases. CDR1 SQVTM and CDR2 ANQGSEA come from the germline V gene. The CDR3 sequence is 12 residues long. The CDR3 is CSVETTAYEQYF. The CDR3 DNA follows: TGCAGCGTTGAAACCACAGCCTACGAGCAGTACTTC.

This clonotype has just a few counts. The chain combines TRBV6-1 with TRBJ2-7; D is undetermined. This CDR3 region has 12 residues. Germline-derived CDR1 and CDR2 are MNHNS and SASEGT. Trimming took 1 base from V and 5 from J, leaving 6 bases between them. The DNA for the CDR3 is TGTGCCAGCAGTGAAGTAGGGAACGAGCAGTACTTC. Translating gives CASSEVGNEQYF.

V gene TRBV2 combines with J gene TRBJ2-2; TRBD2 matches at 7 bases. The V gene end was trimmed by 6 bases and the J gene end by 3 bases; junction bases not matched to a gene: 4. This CDR3 has 14 residues. Germline assignment: CDR1 SNHLY and CDR2 FYNNEI. DNA for the CDR3: TGTGCCAGCAGGGGCGGGAGTGACACCGGGGAGCTGTTTTTT. This sequence encodes CASRGGSDTGELFF.

This clonotype showed up many times. The gene calls are TRBV4-1 and TRBJ2-3, with D unclear. This CDR3 is built from 14 residues. V lost 1 base, J lost 0 bases, and 5 bases lay in between. From germline, CDR1 is MGHRA and CDR2 YSYEKL. The CDR3 sequence is CASSQVTSTDTQYF. The CDR3 DNA sequence: TGCGCCAGCAGCCAAGTAACCAGCACAGATACGCAGTATTTT.